This T cell receptor beta chain came from a study of T cells in Graves' hyperthyroidism and ophthalmopathy. Across the study: Once the initial diagnosis was made, peripheral blood was obtained before any treatment.

Exclusion of patients followed from uncontrolled infection, other autoimmune disease, pregnancy or lactation. The PBMCs had their origin in roughly 9.4 ml of fresh peripheral blood. The table lists this clonotype with many counts. Its antigen remains unidentified. Whole-study findings and limits: Most thyroid clonotypes with frequency above 0.001 were detected in blood.

Germline V lookup: CDR1 MNHEY, CDR2 SVGEGT. J gave up 2 bases and V 2 bases, and 3 bases lay outside the gene matches. This CDR3 spans 14 amino acids. Using RNA transcripts as the source, TCR beta CDR3 regions were amplified. When the TCR CDR3 underwent first-round RT-PCR, the HTBI primer set was used. One entry per CDR3 protein results from TCRdb running MiXCR on the multiplex PCR reads. The table has some 600,000 distinct CDR3 sequences, approximately 15% seen once. The sequenced sample consisted of blood. The TCR was taken from a woman aged 25 to 45 with Graves' hyperthyroidism that later progressed to Graves' ophthalmopathy. The rearrangement links TRBV6-2 or TRBV6-3 to TRBJ2-7; 7 positions match TRBD2. The CDR3 protein is CASSYGGGTYEQYF. CDR3 in DNA: TGTGCCAGCAGTTACGGCGGGGGTACCTACGAGCAGTACTTC.